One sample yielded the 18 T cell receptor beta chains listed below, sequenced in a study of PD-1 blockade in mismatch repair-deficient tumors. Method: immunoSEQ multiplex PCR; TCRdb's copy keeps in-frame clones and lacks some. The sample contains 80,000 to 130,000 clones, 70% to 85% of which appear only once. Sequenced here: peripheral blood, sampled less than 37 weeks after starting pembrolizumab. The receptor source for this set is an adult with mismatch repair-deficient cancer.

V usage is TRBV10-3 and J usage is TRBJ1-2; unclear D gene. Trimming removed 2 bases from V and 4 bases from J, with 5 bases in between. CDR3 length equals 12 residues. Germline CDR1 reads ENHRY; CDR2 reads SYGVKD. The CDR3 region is CAISETVYGYTF. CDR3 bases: TGTGCCATCAGTGAGACAGTCTATGGCTACACCTTC.

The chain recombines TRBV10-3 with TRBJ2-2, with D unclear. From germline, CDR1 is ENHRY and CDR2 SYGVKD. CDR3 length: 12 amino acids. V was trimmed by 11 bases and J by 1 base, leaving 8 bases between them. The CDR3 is CAVQGNTGELFF. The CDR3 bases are TGTGCCGTACAAGGGAACACCGGGGAGCTGTTTTTT.

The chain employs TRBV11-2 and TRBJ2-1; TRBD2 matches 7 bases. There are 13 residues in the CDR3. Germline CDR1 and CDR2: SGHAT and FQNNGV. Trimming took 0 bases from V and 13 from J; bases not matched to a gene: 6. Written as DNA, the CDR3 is TGTGCCAGCAGCTTAGAGGCGGGAGTCCCCCAGTTCTTC. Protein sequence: CASSLEAGVPQFF.

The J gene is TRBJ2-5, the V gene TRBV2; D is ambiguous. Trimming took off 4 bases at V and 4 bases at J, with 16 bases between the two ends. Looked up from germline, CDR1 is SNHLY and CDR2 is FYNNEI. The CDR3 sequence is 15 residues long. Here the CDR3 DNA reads TGTGCCAGCAGTGTATCTGAGGTCGGTCGAGAGACCCAGTACTTC. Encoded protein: CASSVSEVGRETQYF.

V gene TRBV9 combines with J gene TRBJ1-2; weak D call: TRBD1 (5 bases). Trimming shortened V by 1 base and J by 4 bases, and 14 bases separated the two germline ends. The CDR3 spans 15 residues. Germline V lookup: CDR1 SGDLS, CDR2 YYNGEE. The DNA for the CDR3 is TGTGCCAGCAGCGTAAGGCCCGGACAAGGCTATGGCTACACCTTC. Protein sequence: CASSVRPGQGYGYTF.

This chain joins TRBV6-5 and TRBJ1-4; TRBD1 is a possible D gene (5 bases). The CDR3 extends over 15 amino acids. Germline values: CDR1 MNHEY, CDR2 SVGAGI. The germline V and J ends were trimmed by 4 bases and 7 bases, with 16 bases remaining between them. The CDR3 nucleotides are TGTGCCAGCAGTTCCGACCCGGGGCTGTTTGAAAAACTGTTTTTT. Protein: CASSSDPGLFEKLFF.

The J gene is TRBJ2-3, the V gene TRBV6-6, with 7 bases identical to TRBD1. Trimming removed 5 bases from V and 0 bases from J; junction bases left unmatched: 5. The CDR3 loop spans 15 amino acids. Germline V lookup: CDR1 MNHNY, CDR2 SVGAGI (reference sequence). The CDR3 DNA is TGTGCCAGCAGTAAGACAGGGATGAGCACAGATACGCAGTATTTT. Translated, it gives CASSKTGMSTDTQYF.

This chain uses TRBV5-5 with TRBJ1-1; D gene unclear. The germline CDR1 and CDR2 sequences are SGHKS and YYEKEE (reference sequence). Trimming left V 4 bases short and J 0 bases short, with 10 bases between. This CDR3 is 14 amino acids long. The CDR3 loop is CASSPRTVNTEAFF. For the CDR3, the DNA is TGTGCCAGCAGCCCCCGGACTGTGAACACTGAAGCTTTCTTT.

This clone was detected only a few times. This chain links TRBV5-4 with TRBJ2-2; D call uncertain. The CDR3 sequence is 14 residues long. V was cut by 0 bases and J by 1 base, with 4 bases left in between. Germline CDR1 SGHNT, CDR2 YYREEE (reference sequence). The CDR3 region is CASSLAGNTGELFF. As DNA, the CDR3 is TGTGCCAGCAGCTTGGCAGGGAACACCGGGGAGCTGTTTTTT.

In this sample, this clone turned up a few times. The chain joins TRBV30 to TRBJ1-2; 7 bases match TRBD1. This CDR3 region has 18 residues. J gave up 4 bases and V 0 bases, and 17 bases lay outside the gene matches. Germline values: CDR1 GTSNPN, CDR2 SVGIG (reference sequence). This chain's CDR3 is CAWSVGGTDRSRFYGYTF. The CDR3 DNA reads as TGTGCCTGGAGTGTAGGGGGGACAGACAGGTCCAGGTTCTATGGCTACACCTTC.

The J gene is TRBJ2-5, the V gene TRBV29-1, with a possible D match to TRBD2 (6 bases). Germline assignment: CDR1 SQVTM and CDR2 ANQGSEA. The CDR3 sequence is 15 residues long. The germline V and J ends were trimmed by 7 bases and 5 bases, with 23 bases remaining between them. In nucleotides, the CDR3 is TGCAGCGCAACGGGGGTAGTAAGCCAGCAGGAGACCCAGTACTTC. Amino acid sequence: CSATGVVSQQETQYF.

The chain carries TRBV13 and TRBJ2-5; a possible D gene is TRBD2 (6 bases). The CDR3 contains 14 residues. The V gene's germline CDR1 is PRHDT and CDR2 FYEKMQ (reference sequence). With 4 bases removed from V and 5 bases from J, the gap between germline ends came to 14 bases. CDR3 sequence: CASSSPGGVETQYF. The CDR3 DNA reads TGTGCCAGCAGCTCCCCAGGCGGGGTCGAGACCCAGTACTTC.

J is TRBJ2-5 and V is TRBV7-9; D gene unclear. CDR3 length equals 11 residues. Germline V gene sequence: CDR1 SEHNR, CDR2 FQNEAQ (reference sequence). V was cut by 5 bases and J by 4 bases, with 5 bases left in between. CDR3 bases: TGTGCCAGCAGCACCGTAGAGACCCAGTACTTC. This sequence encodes CASSTVETQYF.

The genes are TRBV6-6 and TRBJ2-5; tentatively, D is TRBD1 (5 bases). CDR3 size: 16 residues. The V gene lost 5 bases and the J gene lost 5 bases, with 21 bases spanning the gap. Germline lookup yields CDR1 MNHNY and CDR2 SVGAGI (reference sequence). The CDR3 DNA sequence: TGTGCCAGCAGTCAGTGGCGCGGCCCTCCAGGGGAGACCCAGTACTTC. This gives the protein CASSQWRGPPGETQYF.

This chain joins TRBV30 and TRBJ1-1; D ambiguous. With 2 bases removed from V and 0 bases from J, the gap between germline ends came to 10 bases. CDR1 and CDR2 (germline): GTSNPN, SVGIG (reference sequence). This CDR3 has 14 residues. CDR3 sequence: CAWSSDGLNTEAFF. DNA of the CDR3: TGTGCCTGGAGTTCGGACGGCCTGAACACTGAAGCTTTCTTT.

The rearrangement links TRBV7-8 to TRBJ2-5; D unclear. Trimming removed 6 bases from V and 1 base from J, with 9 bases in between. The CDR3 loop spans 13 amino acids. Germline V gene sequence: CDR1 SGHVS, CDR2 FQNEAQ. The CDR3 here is CASRRWTQETQYF. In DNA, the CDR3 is TGTGCCAGCAGGCGTTGGACCCAAGAGACCCAGTACTTC.

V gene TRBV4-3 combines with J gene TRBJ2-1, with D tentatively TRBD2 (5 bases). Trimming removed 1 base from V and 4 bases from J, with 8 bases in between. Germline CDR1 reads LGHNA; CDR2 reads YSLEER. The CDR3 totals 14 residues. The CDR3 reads CASSQGTGYNEQFF. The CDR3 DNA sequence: TGCGCCAGCAGCCAAGGGACGGGATACAATGAGCAGTTCTTC.

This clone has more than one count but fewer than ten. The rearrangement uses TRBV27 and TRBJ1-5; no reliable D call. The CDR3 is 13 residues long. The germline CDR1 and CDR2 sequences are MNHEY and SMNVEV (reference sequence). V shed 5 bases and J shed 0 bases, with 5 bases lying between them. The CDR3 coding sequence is TGTGCCAGCAGTAAGTATAGCAATCAGCCCCAGCATTTT. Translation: CASSKYSNQPQHF.